This T cell receptor beta chain was profiled in a study of human T cells and chemical hapten exposure. Study summary: Patients got weekly scalp diphenylcyclopropenone doses over the roughly 22-week study. Patients having alopecia areata, totalis or universalis were mostly female. Study findings and constraints: Expanded TCRs produced significantly more large CDR3 similarity clusters than controls did.

Separate cDNA molecules received unique molecular identifiers, which the library attached to them. From the RACE reads, TCRdb called clonotypes with MiXCR, one entry per CDR3 protein. The data show about 40,000 distinct CDR3 sequences, with over 9.5% seen just once and about 5.9% held by the top ten. Concerning this clonotype itself: The target antigen is unknown.

Deletions cut 1 base from V and 0 bases from J, with 10 bases between. CDR3 length: 17 residues. The germline V gene has CDR1 MNHEY and CDR2 SMNVEV (reference sequence). Stated time point: pre-sensitization, week 0. Treatment of the sample: therapeutic diphenylcyclopropenone sensitization with weekly scalp DPC. This sample comprised whole blood, obtained in connection with sensitization to the hapten diphenylcyclopropenone (DPC). The clonotype comes from a man aged 25 to 45 with alopecia areata. Some clones in this sample may be carry-over from other donors' samples. This rearrangement joins TRBV27 to TRBJ1-6; D unresolved. The CDR3 region is CASSLLSRSSYNSPLHF. The CDR3 DNA sequence: TGTGCCAGCAGTTTATTATCCAGGAGCTCCTATAATTCACCCCTCCACTTT.